This T cell receptor beta chain was recorded in a study of blood T cell repertoires in COVID-19. Across the whole study: Spain, Italy and the United States supplied samples that represented acute and convalescent COVID-19. In each case, the material was cDNA or gDNA derived from T cells, B-cell-depleted T cells, or PBMCs.

Per germline, CDR1 SGHRS and CDR2 YFSETQ. There are 16 residues in the CDR3. V was trimmed by 3 bases and J by 1 base, leaving 14 bases between them. In the authors' workflow: Counts of nucleated cells, estimated from reference gene primer amplification, were obtained. Clones were read by immunoSEQ multiplex PCR, and TCRdb kept only the in-frame ones, dropping some. V, J and clone size derive from that table, while D and trimming were established from the DNA sequence. The profile covers about 97,000 clones, with roughly 92% appearing a single time and over 5.5% taken by the ten largest. Specimen: peripheral blood. This receptor was obtained from a man aged 50 to 60 with active COVID-19. This chain joins TRBV5-1 and TRBJ1-5, with D possibly matching TRBD1 (5 bases). CDR3 protein: CASSSLPRESNQPQHF. In nucleotides, the CDR3 is TGCGCCAGCAGCTCACTACCCAGGGAAAGCAATCAGCCCCAGCATTTT.